These T cell receptor beta chains were read from a single sample in a study of cytomegalovirus exposure and HLA in healthy donors. TCRdb's copy holds only in-frame clones and misses some; the assay was immunoSEQ multiplex PCR. The sample includes some 110,000 clones, roughly 80% of them seen just once. Sequencing was carried out using PBMCs. Receptors originate from a man aged 25-40 years in good health and CMV-seropositive. Both conserved end residues are part of each CDR3. A D gene is named only where the DNA matches it firmly. A row's size may be missing; if present it is once, few, many or a size class.

DNA,CDR3,J,V,size,D
TGTGCCAGCAGCGTAGGACTAGCGGGGGCTCACACCGGGGAGCTGTTTTTT,CASSVGLAGAHTGELFF,TRBJ2-2,TRBV9,-,TRBD2
TGCGCCAGCAGTTCCGGGGAGGGTTTGCAGCCCCAGCATTTT,CASSSGEGLQPQHF,TRBJ1-5,TRBV5-1,-,-
TGTGCCAGCAGTTTCCTCGAAACTAGCGGGGCCACAGGTGAGCAGTTCTTC,CASSFLETSGATGEQFF,TRBJ2-1,TRBV27,-,TRBD2
TGTTCCAGCAGCTTAGGGTTCTCAGGGTCCGCCGGGGAGCTGTTTTTT,CSSSLGFSGSAGELFF,TRBJ2-2,TRBV7-9,-,-
TGTGCCAGCAGCGCACAGGGATCTCCTGGAAACACCATATATTTT,CASSAQGSPGNTIYF,TRBJ1-3,TRBV5-4,-,-
TGTGCCAGCAGGCCTCAACAGGGTTACGAGCAGTACTTC,CASRPQQGYEQYF,TRBJ2-7,TRBV16,-,-
TGTGCCAGCAGCTTTATTACCGGGGAGCTGTTTTTT,CASSFITGELFF,TRBJ2-2,TRBV7-7,-,-
TGTGCCAGCAGTGAAGCGAGGGCCCTGATGGGCCAAGAGACCCAGTACTTC,CASSEARALMGQETQYF,TRBJ2-5,TRBV6-1,-,-
TGTGCCACCAGCAGAGCTTTGGGTAGCGGGGCCTATGAGCAGTTCTTC,CATSRALGSGAYEQFF,TRBJ2-1,TRBV15,-,TRBD2
TGTGCCAGCAGCTCAAGGACAGGGCTTAACTATGGCTACACCTTC,CASSSRTGLNYGYTF,TRBJ1-2,TRBV7-8,few,TRBD1
TGTGCCAGCAGATTGGGAGGCCCTAACTATGGCTACACCTTC,CASRLGGPNYGYTF,TRBJ1-2,TRBV28,-,-
TGTGCCAGCAGCGTAGCCCAGGGGGGCGAAAAACTGTTTTTT,CASSVAQGGEKLFF,TRBJ1-4,TRBV9,-,TRBD1
TGTGCCAGCAGTTTAAAACAGGGGGTGGCTGGGGCCAACGTCCTGACTTTC,CASSLKQGVAGANVLTF,TRBJ2-6,TRBV27,-,TRBD1
TGCGCCAGCGTAGGGGGAAGCAAGGTTGATGAGCAGTTCTTC,CASVGGSKVDEQFF,TRBJ2-1,TRBV10-2,-,-
TGTGCCAGCAGCCAAGATCGAGCGGGGGGCCTTGAGACCCAGTACTTC,CASSQDRAGGLETQYF,TRBJ2-5,TRBV4-2,-,TRBD2
TGTGCCAGCAGGGGCCTGGAGAGGGATGAGCAGTTCTTC,CASRGLERDEQFF,TRBJ2-1,TRBV27,once,-
TGTGCCAGCAGGCGACAGGGGGCGATCACTGAAGCTTTCTTT,CASRRQGAITEAFF,TRBJ1-1,TRBV5-5,once,TRBD1
TGTGCCAGCTCACCACGCGGAGAATTAGCCAAAAACATTCAGTACTTC,CASSPRGELAKNIQYF,TRBJ2-4,TRBV18,-,-
TGTGCCAGCAGCCAAGAGAGGGGGAAAGAGACCCAGTACTTC,CASSQERGKETQYF,TRBJ2-5,TRBV4-2,-,-
TGTGCCAGCAGCGCCACCAGGGGCAACGAGCAGTACTTC,CASSATRGNEQYF,TRBJ2-7,TRBV13,-,-
TGCGCCAGCACCCGGACAGGGGGGAGTGATGAGCAGTTCTTC,CASTRTGGSDEQFF,TRBJ2-1,TRBV5-1,-,TRBD1
TGTGCCAGCAGTTTATTGGCCAGGGGGACCCCTTCCTACGAGCAGTACTTC,CASSLLARGTPSYEQYF,TRBJ2-7,TRBV28,-,TRBD1
TGTGCCAGCAGTGCCCTCAGCGGAGGCCAAGAGACCCAGTACTTC,CASSALSGGQETQYF,TRBJ2-5,TRBV6-1,-,-
TGTGCCAGCAGTCACCAGCGAATAAGGAACACTGAAGCTTTCTTT,CASSHQRIRNTEAFF,TRBJ1-1,TRBV6-5,-,-
TGCGCCAGCAGCTCTCTCGTGGCAGGCTCGAACACTGAAGCTTTCTTT,CASSSLVAGSNTEAFF,TRBJ1-1,TRBV5-1,-,-
TGTGCCAGCAGCCAAGATGCCGCCGGGAGGGCCGGCAATGAGCAGTTCTTC,CASSQDAAGRAGNEQFF,TRBJ2-1,TRBV4-2,-,TRBD2
TGTGCCAGCAGCTTGAGACAGTTCCAAGAGACCCAGTACTTC,CASSLRQFQETQYF,TRBJ2-5,TRBV5-4,few,-
TGTGCCAGCAGCCAAGTTCTAGCGGGGGTTCAAGAGACCCAGTACTTC,CASSQVLAGVQETQYF,TRBJ2-5,TRBV4-2,-,TRBD2
TGTGCCAGCAGTTTAGCGACAGGGTTTGATTCACCCCTCCACTTT,CASSLATGFDSPLHF,TRBJ1-6,TRBV27,-,TRBD1
TGTGCCAGCAGCCCCCTGTATACTGAAGCTTTCTTT,CASSPLYTEAFF,TRBJ1-1,TRBV5-4,-,-
TGTGCCAGCAGAAAATATAGTGAGCAGTTCTTC,CASRKYSEQFF,TRBJ2-1,TRBV6-1,-,-
TGTGCCAGCAGTAATGTCGACAGGGGGTACTATGGCTACACCTTC,CASSNVDRGYYGYTF,TRBJ1-2,TRBV5-6,-,TRBD1
TGTGCCAGCAGTCTAAGCGGGGATCAGCCCCAGCATTTT,CASSLSGDQPQHF,TRBJ1-5,TRBV6-5,-,-
TGTGCCAGCAGCGGGACAGGGATACTGGATACGCAGTATTTT,CASSGTGILDTQYF,TRBJ2-3,TRBV9,-,TRBD1
TGTGCCAGCAGCGCAACAGGGATCAGCACTGAAGCTTTCTTT,CASSATGISTEAFF,TRBJ1-1,TRBV11-2,few,-
TGCGCCAGCAGCCGGTCGGGACTATACGAAGTCTCGGAGCAGTACTTC,CASSRSGLYEVSEQYF,TRBJ2-7,TRBV4-1,-,TRBD2
TGTGCCAGCAGCCGGCTCGGGAATTCACCCCTCCACTTT,CASSRLGNSPLHF,TRBJ1-6,TRBV6-5,-,-
TGTGCCAGCAGGGGCTCTACGAACACCGGGGAGCTGTTTTTT,CASRGSTNTGELFF,TRBJ2-2,TRBV2,-,-
TGTGCCACCAAACGACCTTTTAGGACAGGGTGGAACACTGAAGCTTTCTTT,CATKRPFRTGWNTEAFF,TRBJ1-1,TRBV7-9,-,TRBD1
TGTGCCAGCAGCTTAGCGGGGGACAGCTCTGGGGCCAACGTCCTGACTTTC,CASSLAGDSSGANVLTF,TRBJ2-6,TRBV7-9,-,TRBD1
TGTGCCAGTAGGCCCGGCGGGCTTCACGCAGGGGAGCTGTTTTTT,CASRPGGLHAGELFF,TRBJ2-2,TRBV19,-,-
TGTGCCAGCGGGAGGGTAGGTTACAATGAGCAGTTCTTC,CASGRVGYNEQFF,TRBJ2-1,TRBV27,-,TRBD2
TGTGCCAGTAGTCCTTGGGACAGGGGCACTGAAGCTTTCTTT,CASSPWDRGTEAFF,TRBJ1-1,TRBV19,-,TRBD1
TGCAGCGCTCAGCGGGGGAGGAGCACAGATACGCAGTATTTT,CSAQRGRSTDTQYF,TRBJ2-3,TRBV29-1,few,TRBD2
TGTGCCAGTAGCCTCCCCCCGGGGGACGGCTACACCTTC,CASSLPPGDGYTF,TRBJ1-2,TRBV19,-,-
TGTGCCAGCAGCACAGGGAATAGCGGGAGTAAGACCCAGTACTTC,CASSTGNSGSKTQYF,TRBJ2-5,TRBV11-3,-,TRBD2
TGTGCCAGCAGCTTGACGGACAGGGATTCACCCCTCCACTTT,CASSLTDRDSPLHF,TRBJ1-6,TRBV7-2,-,TRBD1
TGCAGCGTGTTAGCGGGGGCCAATGAGCAGTTCTTC,CSVLAGANEQFF,TRBJ2-1,TRBV29-1,-,TRBD2
TGTGCCAACAGCGGACGACAGGGGACGAGTCAGCCCCAGCATTTT,CANSGRQGTSQPQHF,TRBJ1-5,TRBV5-8,-,TRBD1
TGTGCCAGTAGGAAGGGGCGTACTGAAGCTTTCTTT,CASRKGRTEAFF,TRBJ1-1,TRBV19,-,-
TGTGCCAGCAGTTTGGGAGGTAGCAAGGCGGGGGAGCTGTTTTTT,CASSLGGSKAGELFF,TRBJ2-2,TRBV9,few,-
TGTGCCAGCACCTCTGGGGGGTGGGAGCAGTTCTTC,CASTSGGWEQFF,TRBJ2-1,TRBV7-9,-,-
TGTGCCAGCAGTGCCCTAGCGGGGCCCACAGATACGCAGTATTTT,CASSALAGPTDTQYF,TRBJ2-3,TRBV2,-,TRBD2
TGTGCCTGGAGCCTAGGGGGACAAGTTAATCAGCCCCAGCATTTT,CAWSLGGQVNQPQHF,TRBJ1-5,TRBV30,-,-
TGTGCCAGCAGTTCACAGGGACCCTATAATTCACCCCTCCACTTT,CASSSQGPYNSPLHF,TRBJ1-6,TRBV6-5,-,-